These 21 T cell receptor beta chains originate from one sample sequenced in a study of human CD8 memory T cell subsets. Researchers made TCR beta libraries via UMI-labeled 5' RACE. TCRdb re-called the 5' RACE reads, yielding one record per CDR3 amino acid sequence without DNA. This repertoire includes some 8,000 distinct CDR3 sequences. Sequenced input: CD8+ T cells from PBMCs. The receptors were sampled from a human donor in good health.

The CDR3 loop reads CATRGGSNEKLFF. This chain links TRBV6-5 with TRBJ1-4. Per germline, CDR1 MNHEY and CDR2 SVGAGI. The CDR3 contains 13 residues.

The chain carries TRBV6-6 and TRBJ2-3; TCRdb selects TRBD2, and the lack of DNA leaves this call unchecked. Germline lookup yields CDR1 MNHNY and CDR2 SVGAGI (reference sequence). There are 16 residues in the CDR3. CDR3: CASSTLAGASTDTQYF.

This clonotype shows up as medium-sized by frequency. The rearrangement links TRBV12-3 or TRBV12-4 to TRBJ2-3; the TRBD2 assignment by TCRdb is unverifiable without DNA. This CDR3 comprises 16 residues. The CDR3 loop reads CASSLLSGLNTDTQYF.

The gene calls are TRBV9 and TRBJ1-2. CDR1 and CDR2 (germline): SGDLS, YYNGEE. There are 15 residues in the CDR3. The CDR3 sequence: CASSDSGYSNYGYTF.

The chain uses TRBV7-9 and TRBJ1-5; the TRBD1 assignment by TCRdb is unverifiable without DNA. CDR3 length equals 14 residues. CDR1 is SEHNR, CDR2 FQNEAQ, per germline (reference sequence). CDR3: CASSLGESNQPQHF.

The V and J genes are TRBV12-3 or TRBV12-4 and TRBJ1-5. The CDR3 has 14 residues. The CDR3 loop reads CASSLSTVLQPQHF.

The rearrangement joins TRBV7-9 to TRBJ2-7; the D gene TCRdb calls, TRBD2, cannot be checked with no DNA. CDR3 length: 12 residues. Germline CDR1 is SEHNR and CDR2 is FQNEAQ (reference sequence). Here the CDR3 reads CASSPSSYEQYF.

The V gene is TRBV7-9, the J gene TRBJ2-3. The germline CDR1 and CDR2 sequences are SEHNR and FQNEAQ (reference sequence). The CDR3 consists of 12 residues. Here the CDR3 reads CASSDSDGMQYF.

The chain recombines TRBV3-1 with TRBJ2-5; TCRdb picks TRBD1, but there is no DNA to check that call. The CDR3 has 19 amino acids. CDR1 and CDR2 (germline): LGHDT, YNNKEL (reference sequence). The CDR3 is CASSPRRLQGGGRQETQYF.

Frequency places this clonotype as medium-sized. The CDR3 here is CASSLWGLGTEFNEQFF. This chain links TRBV7-8 with TRBJ2-1; TCRdb lists TRBD1, though no DNA is available to test this call. Germline V gene data show CDR1 as SGHVS and CDR2 as FQNEAQ. This CDR3 contains 17 residues.

This clonotype is called medium-sized based on its frequency. This chain links TRBV7-2 with TRBJ2-5; TCRdb picks TRBD1, but there is no DNA to check that call. Germline V CDR1 and CDR2: SGHTA, FQGNSA. The length of the CDR3 is 14 residues. Here the CDR3 reads CASSLEGGQETQYF.

The chain couples TRBV7-3 to TRBJ1-2. The CDR3 spans 13 residues. Germline assignment: CDR1 SGHTA and CDR2 FQGTGA. This CDR3 reads CASSLGQTHGYTF.

The rearrangement joins TRBV2 to TRBJ2-7; checking the TCRdb D call of TRBD2 is not possible without DNA. Germline CDR1 reads SNHLY; CDR2 reads FYNNEI. The CDR3 runs to 16 residues. The CDR3 region is CASSGPTTGTLWEQYF. Using reference TRBV2 and TRBJ2-7 for the parts outside the CDR3, the full variable domain is EPEVTQTPSHQVTQMGQEVILRCVPISNHLYFYWYRQILGQKVEFLVSFYNNEISEKSEIFDDQFSVERPDGSNFTLKIRSTKLEDSAMYFCASSGPTTGTLWEQYFGPGTRLTVT.

The genes are TRBV7-8 and TRBJ2-1; lacking DNA, the TRBD2 call made by TCRdb goes unchecked. Germline CDR1 and CDR2: SGHVS and FQNEAQ. The CDR3 sequence is 16 residues long. This CDR3 reads CASSLLAGGGYNEQFF.

V gene TRBV6-5 combines with J gene TRBJ2-2; the TRBD2 assignment by TCRdb is unverifiable without DNA. The CDR3 length is 19 residues. From germline, CDR1 is MNHEY and CDR2 SVGAGI. The CDR3 loop is CASSPKGLAGGLGTGELFF.

The CDR3 loop is CSARIGTGNTIYF. V usage is TRBV20-1 and J usage is TRBJ1-3. CDR1 is DFQATT, CDR2 SNEGSKA, per germline (reference sequence). The CDR3 totals 13 residues.

This chain uses TRBV7-8 with TRBJ2-7; TCRdb names TRBD1, which stays unverified in the absence of DNA. The CDR3 has 12 residues. Germline V gene sequence: CDR1 SGHVS, CDR2 FQNEAQ. The chain's CDR3 is CASSPTGYEQYF.

The chain joins TRBV7-9 to TRBJ2-3. This CDR3 has 14 residues. From germline, CDR1 is SEHNR and CDR2 FQNEAQ (reference sequence). The CDR3 protein is CASRPVLSTDTQYF.

J is TRBJ2-5 and V is TRBV25-1; TCRdb calls TRBD2, which cannot be checked without DNA. The CDR3 length is 13 residues. The V gene's germline CDR1 is MGHDK and CDR2 SYGVNS. The CDR3 spells CASSETSGETQYF.

The chain combines TRBV28 with TRBJ2-7; absent DNA, TCRdb's TRBD2 call cannot be checked. Germline-derived CDR1 and CDR2 are MDHEN and SYDVKM. The CDR3 is 15 amino acids. The CDR3: CASSLLAGGLPEQYF.

This chain joins TRBV28 and TRBJ2-3; TCRdb calls TRBD2, which cannot be checked without DNA. This CDR3 is 15 amino acids long. Per germline, CDR1 MDHEN and CDR2 SYDVKM. CDR3 loop: CASSFTGVFPDTQYF.